These 4 T cell receptor beta chains came from one sample sequenced in a study of cytomegalovirus exposure and HLA in healthy donors. PCR used 60 Vbeta primers and 13 Jbeta primers. Produced via immunoSEQ multiplex PCR; TCRdb's table is partial and in-frame only. The data show 160,000 or so clones, roughly 85% seen once. The sequenced sample was PBMCs. The receptors here all came from a male donor in good health and CMV-seropositive.

The chain carries TRBV19 and TRBJ1-1; 7 bases agree with TRBD1. From germline, CDR1 is LNHDA and CDR2 SQIVND (reference sequence). The CDR3 extends over 14 amino acids. Germline trimming cut 5 bases from V and 1 base from J; bases unmatched to any gene: 4. The CDR3 region is CASSPRQGNTEAFF. CDR3 DNA: TGTGCCAGTAGTCCTCGACAGGGGAACACTGAAGCTTTCTTT.

This chain links TRBV5-1 with TRBJ2-1; 7 nucleotides align to TRBD2. J gave up 0 bases and V 5 bases, and 5 bases lay outside the gene matches. CDR3 length equals 15 residues. CDR1 and CDR2 from the germline V gene are SGHRS and YFSETQ. The CDR3 loop is CASRHRGDSYNEQFF. The CDR3 region has the DNA TGCGCCAGCAGGCATCGGGGGGACTCCTACAATGAGCAGTTCTTC.

This clone was detected ten times or more. This chain joins TRBV19 and TRBJ2-6; a weak D match, TRBD2 (5 bases). The CDR3 covers 16 residues. The ends were cut back, 0 bases at V and 0 bases at J, with 6 bases in the middle. The germline V gene has CDR1 LNHDA and CDR2 SQIVND (reference sequence). The CDR3, as DNA: TGTGCCAGTAGTATAGAAGAGGGCTCTGGGGCCAACGTCCTGACTTTC. Amino acids: CASSIEEGSGANVLTF.

The CDR3 nucleotides are TGTGCCAGCTCACCTACAGGGGGCCTTACTGAAGCTTTCTTT. It yields the protein CASSPTGGLTEAFF. J is TRBJ1-1 and V is TRBV18; the match to TRBD1 covers 9 bases. Germline values: CDR1 KGHSH, CDR2 LQKENI. This CDR3 region has 14 residues. Trimming at V came to 3 bases and at J to 5 bases, leaving 4 bases not matched to a gene.